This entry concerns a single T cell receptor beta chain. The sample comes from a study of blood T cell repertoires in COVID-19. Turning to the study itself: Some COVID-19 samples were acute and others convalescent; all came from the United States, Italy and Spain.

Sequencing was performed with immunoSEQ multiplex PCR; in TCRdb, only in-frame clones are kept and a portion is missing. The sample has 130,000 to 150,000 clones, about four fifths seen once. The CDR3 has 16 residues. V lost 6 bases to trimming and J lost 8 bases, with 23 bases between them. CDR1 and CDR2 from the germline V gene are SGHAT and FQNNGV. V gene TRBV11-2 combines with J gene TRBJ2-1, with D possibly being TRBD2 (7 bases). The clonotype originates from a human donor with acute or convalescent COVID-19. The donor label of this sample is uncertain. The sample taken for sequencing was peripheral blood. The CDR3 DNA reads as TGTGCCAGCAGTTGGCGGAGGGGGGGGACATTGGATGAGCAGTTCTTC. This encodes CASSWRRGGTLDEQFF.